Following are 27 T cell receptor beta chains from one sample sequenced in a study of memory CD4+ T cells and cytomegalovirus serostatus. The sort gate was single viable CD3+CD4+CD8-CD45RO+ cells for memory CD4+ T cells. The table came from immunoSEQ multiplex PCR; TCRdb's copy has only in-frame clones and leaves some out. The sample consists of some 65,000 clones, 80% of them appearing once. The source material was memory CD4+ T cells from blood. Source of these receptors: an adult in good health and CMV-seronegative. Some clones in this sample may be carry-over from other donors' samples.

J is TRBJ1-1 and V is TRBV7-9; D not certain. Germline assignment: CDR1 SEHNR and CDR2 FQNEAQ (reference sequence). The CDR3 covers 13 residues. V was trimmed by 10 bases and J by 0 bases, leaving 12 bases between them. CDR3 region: CANGRNMNTEAFF. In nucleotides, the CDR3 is TGTGCCAATGGAAGGAACATGAACACTGAAGCTTTCTTT.

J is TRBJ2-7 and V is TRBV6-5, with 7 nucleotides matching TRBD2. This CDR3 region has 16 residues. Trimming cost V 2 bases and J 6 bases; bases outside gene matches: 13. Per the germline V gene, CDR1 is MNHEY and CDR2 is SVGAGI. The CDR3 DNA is TGTGCCAGCAGTTACCGGGAAATCGGACTAGAGTTCGAGCAGTACTTC. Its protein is CASSYREIGLEFEQYF.

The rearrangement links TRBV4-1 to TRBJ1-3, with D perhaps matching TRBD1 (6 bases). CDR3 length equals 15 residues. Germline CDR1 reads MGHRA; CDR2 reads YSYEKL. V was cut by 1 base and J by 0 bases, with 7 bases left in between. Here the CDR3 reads CASSQGTVSGNTIYF. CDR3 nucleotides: TGCGCCAGCAGCCAAGGGACAGTCTCTGGAAACACCATATATTTT.

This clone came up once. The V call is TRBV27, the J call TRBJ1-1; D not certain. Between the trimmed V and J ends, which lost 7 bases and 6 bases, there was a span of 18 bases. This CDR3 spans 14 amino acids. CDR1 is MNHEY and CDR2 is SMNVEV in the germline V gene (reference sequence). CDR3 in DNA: TGTGCCAGCACTGAGAGGAGGAATGCGGCTGAAGCTTTCTTT. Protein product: CASTERRNAAEAFF.

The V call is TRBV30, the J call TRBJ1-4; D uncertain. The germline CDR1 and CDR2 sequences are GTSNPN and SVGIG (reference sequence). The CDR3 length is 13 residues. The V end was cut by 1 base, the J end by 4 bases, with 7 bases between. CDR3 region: CAWSGQLNEKLFF. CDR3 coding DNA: TGTGCCTGGAGTGGGCAGCTTAATGAAAAACTGTTTTTT.

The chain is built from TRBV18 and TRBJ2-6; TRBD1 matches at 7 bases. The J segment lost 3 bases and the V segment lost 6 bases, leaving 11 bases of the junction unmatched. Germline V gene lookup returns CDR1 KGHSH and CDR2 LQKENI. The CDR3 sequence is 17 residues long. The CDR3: CASSTGSGGFGANVLTF. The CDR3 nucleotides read TGTGCCAGCTCGACGGGCTCAGGGGGATTTGGGGCCAACGTCCTGACTTTC.

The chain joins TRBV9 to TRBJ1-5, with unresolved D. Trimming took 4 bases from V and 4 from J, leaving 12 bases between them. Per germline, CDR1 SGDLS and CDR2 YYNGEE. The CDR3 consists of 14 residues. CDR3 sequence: CASSQREGNQPQHF. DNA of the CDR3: TGTGCCAGCAGCCAAAGGGAAGGTAATCAGCCCCAGCATTTT.

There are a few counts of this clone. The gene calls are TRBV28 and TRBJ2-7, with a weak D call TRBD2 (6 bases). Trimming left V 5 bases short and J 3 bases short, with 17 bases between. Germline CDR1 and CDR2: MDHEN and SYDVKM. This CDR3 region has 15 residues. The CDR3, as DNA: TGTGCCAGCAGTCCCCTCTTCTGGCGGGGCTACGAGCAGTACTTC. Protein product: CASSPLFWRGYEQYF. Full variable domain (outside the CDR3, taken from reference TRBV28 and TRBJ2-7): DVKVTQSSRYLVKRTGEKVFLECVQDMDHENMFWYRQDPGLGLRLIYFSYDVKMKEKGDIPEGYSVSREKKERFSLILESASTNQTSMYLCASSPLFWRGYEQYFGPGTRLTVT.

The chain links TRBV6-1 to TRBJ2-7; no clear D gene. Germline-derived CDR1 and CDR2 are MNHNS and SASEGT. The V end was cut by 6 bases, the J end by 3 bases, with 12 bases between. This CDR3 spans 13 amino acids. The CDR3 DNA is TGTGCCAGCAGGAGGACCCTTATCTACGAGCAGTACTTC. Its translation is CASRRTLIYEQYF.

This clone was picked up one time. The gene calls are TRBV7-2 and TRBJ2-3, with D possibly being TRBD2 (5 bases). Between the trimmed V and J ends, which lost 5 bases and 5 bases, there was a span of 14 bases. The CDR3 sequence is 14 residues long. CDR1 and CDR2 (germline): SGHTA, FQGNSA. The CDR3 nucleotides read TGTGCCAGCAGCCTCTTCGGCGAGGGAGATACGCAGTATTTT. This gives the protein CASSLFGEGDTQYF.

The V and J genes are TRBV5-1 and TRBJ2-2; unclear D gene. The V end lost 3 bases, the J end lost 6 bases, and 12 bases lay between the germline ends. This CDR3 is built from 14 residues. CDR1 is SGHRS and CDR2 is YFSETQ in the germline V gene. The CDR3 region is CASSSTTEPGELFF. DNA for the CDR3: TGCGCCAGCAGCTCCACTACGGAACCCGGGGAGCTGTTTTTT.

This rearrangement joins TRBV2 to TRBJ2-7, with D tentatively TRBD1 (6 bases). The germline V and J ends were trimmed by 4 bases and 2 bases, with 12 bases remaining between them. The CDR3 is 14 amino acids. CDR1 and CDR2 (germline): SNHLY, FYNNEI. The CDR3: CASSVGTRTYEQYF. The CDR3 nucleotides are TGTGCCAGCAGTGTCGGGACACGGACCTACGAGCAGTACTTC. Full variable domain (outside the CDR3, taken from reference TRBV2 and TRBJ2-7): EPEVTQTPSHQVTQMGQEVILRCVPISNHLYFYWYRQILGQKVEFLVSFYNNEISEKSEIFDDQFSVERPDGSNFTLKIRSTKLEDSAMYFCASSVGTRTYEQYFGPGTRLTVT.

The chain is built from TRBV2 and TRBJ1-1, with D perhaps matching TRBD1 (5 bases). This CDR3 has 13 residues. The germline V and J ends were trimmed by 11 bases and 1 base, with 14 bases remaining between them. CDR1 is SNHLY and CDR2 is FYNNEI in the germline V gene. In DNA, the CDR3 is TGTGCCGGCGAGAATCAGGGGAACACTGAAGCTTTCTTT. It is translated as CAGENQGNTEAFF.

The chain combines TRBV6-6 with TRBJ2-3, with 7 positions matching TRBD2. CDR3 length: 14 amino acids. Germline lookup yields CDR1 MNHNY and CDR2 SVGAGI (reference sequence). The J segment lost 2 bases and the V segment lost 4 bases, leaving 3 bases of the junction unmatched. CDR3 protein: CASSFRLATDTQYF. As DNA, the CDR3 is TGTGCCAGCAGTTTCCGACTAGCCACAGATACGCAGTATTTT.

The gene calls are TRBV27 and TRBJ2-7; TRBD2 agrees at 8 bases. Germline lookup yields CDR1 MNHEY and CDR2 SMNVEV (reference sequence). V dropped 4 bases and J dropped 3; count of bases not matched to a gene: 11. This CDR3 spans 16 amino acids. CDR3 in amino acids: CASSSLNPGTSYEQYF. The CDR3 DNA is TGTGCCAGCAGTTCCCTCAACCCCGGGACTAGCTACGAGCAGTACTTC.

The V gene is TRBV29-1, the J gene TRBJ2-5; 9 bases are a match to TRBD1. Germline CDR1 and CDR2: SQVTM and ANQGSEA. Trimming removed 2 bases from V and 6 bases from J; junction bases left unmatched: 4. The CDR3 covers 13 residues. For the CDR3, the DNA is TGCAGCGTTGAAACAGGGGGCACTAAGACCCAGTACTTC. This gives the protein CSVETGGTKTQYF. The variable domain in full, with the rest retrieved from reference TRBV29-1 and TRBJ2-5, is SAVISQKPSRDICQRGTSLTIQCQVDSQVTMMFWYRQQPGQSLTLIATANQGSEATYESGFVIDKFPISRPNLTFSTLTVSNMSPEDSSIYLCSVETGGTKTQYFGPGTRLLVL.

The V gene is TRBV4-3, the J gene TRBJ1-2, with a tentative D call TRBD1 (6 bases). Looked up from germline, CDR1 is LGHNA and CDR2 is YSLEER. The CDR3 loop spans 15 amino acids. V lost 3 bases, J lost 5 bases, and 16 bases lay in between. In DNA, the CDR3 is TGCGCCAGCAGCCAGGCCCCCGGGACACCTTATGGCTACACCTTC. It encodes CASSQAPGTPYGYTF.

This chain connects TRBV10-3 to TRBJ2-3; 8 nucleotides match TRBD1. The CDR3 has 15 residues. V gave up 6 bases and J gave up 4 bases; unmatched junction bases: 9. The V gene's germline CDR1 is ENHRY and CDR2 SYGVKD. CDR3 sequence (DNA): TGTGCCATCAGGGCAGGGGGCAAGGAGGCAGATACGCAGTATTTT. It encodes CAIRAGGKEADTQYF.

The CDR3, as DNA: TGTGCCAGCAGTTTACCGGGACTAGCGTACGAGCAGTACTTC. Translation gives CASSLPGLAYEQYF. This chain uses TRBV28 with TRBJ2-7; 10 bases are shared with TRBD2. Germline values: CDR1 MDHEN, CDR2 SYDVKM. The CDR3 length is 14 residues. V was clipped by 2 bases and J by 4 bases; unmatched bases: 2.

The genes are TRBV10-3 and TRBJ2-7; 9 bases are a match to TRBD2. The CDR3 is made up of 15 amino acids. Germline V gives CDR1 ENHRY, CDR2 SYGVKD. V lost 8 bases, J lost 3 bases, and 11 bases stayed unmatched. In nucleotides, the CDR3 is TGTGCCATCGGGCCCGGGCGGGGGGGGCACTACGAGCAGTACTTC. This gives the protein CAIGPGRGGHYEQYF.

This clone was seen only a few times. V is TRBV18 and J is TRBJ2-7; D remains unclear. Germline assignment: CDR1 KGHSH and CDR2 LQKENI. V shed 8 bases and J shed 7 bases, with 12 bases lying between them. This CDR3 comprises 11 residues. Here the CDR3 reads CASLRVREQYF. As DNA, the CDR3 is TGTGCCAGCCTCCGGGTCCGGGAGCAGTACTTC. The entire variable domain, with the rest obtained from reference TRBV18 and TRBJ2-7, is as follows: NAGVMQNPRHLVRRRGQEARLRCSPMKGHSHVYWYRQLPEEGLKFMVYLQKENIIDESGMPKERFSAEFPKEGPSILRIQQVVRGDSAAYFCASLRVREQYFGPGTRLTVT.

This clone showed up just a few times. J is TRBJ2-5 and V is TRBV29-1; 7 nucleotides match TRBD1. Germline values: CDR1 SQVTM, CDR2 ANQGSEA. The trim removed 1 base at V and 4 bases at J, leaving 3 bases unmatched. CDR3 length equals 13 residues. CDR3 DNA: TGCAGCGTTGAAGTAGGGGGCCTAGAGACCCAGTACTTC. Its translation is CSVEVGGLETQYF.

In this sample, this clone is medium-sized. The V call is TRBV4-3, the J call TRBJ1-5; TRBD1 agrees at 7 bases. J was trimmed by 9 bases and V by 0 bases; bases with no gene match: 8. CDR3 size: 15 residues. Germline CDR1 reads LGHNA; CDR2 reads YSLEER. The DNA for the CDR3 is TGCGCCAGCAGCCAAGACAGGGGGTCGAGTGGGCCCCAGCATTTT. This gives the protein CASSQDRGSSGPQHF.

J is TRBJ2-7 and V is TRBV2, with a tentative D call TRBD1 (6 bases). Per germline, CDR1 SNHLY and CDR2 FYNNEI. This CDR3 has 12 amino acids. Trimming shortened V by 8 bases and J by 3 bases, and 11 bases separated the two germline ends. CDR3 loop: CASGTLGYEQYF. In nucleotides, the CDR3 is TGTGCCAGCGGGACATTGGGCTACGAGCAGTACTTC.

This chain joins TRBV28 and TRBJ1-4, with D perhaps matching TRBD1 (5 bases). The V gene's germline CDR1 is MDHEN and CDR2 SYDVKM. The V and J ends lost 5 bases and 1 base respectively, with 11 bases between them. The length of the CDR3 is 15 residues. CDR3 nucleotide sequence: TGTGCCAGCAGTCCGTGGGGCCAAACTAATGAAAAACTGTTTTTT. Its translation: CASSPWGQTNEKLFF.

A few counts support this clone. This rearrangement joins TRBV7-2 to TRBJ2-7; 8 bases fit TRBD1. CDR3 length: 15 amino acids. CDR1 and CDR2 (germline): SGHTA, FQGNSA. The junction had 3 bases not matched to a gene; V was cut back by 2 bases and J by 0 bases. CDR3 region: CASSLIRGRSYEQYF. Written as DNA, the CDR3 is TGTGCCAGCAGCTTAATCAGGGGGCGCTCCTACGAGCAGTACTTC.

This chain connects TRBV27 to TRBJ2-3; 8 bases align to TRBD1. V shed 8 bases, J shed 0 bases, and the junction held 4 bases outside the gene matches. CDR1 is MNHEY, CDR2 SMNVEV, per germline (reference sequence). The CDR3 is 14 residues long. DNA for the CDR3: TGTGCCAGCTCCGACAGGGGAAGCACAGATACGCAGTATTTT. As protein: CASSDRGSTDTQYF.